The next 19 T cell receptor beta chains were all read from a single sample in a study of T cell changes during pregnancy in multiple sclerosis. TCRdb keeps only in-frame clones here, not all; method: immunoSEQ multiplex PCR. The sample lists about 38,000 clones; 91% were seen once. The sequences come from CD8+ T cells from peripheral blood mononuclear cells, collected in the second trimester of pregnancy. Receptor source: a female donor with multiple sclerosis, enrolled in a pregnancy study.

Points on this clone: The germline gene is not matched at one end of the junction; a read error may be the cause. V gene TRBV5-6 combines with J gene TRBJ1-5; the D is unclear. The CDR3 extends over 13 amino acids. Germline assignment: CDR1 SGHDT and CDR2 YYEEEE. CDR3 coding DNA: TGTGCCAGCAGCTTAATGGAGAATCGGCCCCAGCATTTT. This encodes CASSLMENRPQHF.

The CDR3 here is CASSPGGSSYNEQFF. CDR3 coding DNA: TGTGCCAGCTCACCGGGGGGGAGCTCCTACAATGAGCAGTTCTTC. V gene TRBV18 combines with J gene TRBJ2-1, with 7 bases aligning to TRBD2. Germline values: CDR1 KGHSH, CDR2 LQKENI. J was trimmed by 0 bases and V by 3 bases; bases with no gene match: 2. CDR3 length equals 15 residues.

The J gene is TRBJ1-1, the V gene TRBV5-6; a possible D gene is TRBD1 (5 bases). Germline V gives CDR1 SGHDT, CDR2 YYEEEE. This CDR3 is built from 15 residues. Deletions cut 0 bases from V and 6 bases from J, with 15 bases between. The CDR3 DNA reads TGTGCCAGCAGCTTGGGGGTTACGGCGGGGGCTGAAGCTTTCTTT. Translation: CASSLGVTAGAEAFF.

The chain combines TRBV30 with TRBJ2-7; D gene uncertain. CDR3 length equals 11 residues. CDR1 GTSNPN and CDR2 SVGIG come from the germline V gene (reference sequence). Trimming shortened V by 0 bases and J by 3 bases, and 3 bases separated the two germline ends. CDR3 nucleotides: TGTGCCTGGAGTGTTCACTACGAGCAGTACTTC. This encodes CAWSVHYEQYF.

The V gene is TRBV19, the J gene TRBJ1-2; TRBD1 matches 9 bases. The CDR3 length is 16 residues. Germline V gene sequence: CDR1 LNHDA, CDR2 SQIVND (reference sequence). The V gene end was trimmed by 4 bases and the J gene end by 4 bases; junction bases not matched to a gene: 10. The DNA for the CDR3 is TGTGCCAGTAGTAGCCCGGGACAGGGTGGTCCCTATGGCTACACCTTC. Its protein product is CASSSPGQGGPYGYTF.

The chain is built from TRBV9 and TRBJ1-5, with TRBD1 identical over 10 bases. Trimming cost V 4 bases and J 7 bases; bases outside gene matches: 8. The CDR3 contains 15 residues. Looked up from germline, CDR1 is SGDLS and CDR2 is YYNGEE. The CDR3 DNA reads TGTGCCAGCAGCCCCGGAGGGACAGGGGCCCAGCCCCAGCATTTT. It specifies CASSPGGTGAQPQHF.

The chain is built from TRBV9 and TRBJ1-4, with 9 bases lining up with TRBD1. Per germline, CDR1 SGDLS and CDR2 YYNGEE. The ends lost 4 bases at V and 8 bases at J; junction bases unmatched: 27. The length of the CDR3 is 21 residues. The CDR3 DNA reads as TGTGCCAGCAGCCCCGAGGACGGGACAGGGCTGGAGTACCAATGGGAGGAAAAACTGTTTTTT. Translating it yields CASSPEDGTGLEYQWEEKLFF.

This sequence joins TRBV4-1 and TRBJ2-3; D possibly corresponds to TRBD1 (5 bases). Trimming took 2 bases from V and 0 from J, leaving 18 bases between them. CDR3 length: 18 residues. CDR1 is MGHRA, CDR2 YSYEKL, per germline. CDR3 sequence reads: CASSQQPQAGLSTDTQYF. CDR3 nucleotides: TGCGCCAGCAGCCAACAGCCACAGGCCGGGTTGAGCACAGATACGCAGTATTTT.

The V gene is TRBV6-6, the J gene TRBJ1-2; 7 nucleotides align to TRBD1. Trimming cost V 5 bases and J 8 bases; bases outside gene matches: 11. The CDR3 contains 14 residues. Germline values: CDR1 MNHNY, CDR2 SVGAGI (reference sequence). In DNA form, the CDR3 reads TGTGCCAGCAGTGACGGACAGGACTCTACAGGCTACACCTTC. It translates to CASSDGQDSTGYTF.

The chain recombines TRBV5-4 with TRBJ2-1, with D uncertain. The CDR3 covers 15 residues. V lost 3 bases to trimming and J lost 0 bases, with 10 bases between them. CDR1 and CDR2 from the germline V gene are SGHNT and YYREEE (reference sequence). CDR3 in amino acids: CASSSSIDSYNEQFF. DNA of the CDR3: TGTGCCAGCAGCTCATCGATAGACTCCTACAATGAGCAGTTCTTC. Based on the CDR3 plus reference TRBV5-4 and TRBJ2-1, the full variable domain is ETGVTQSPTHLIKTRGQQVTLRCSSQSGHNTVSWYQQALGQGPQFIFQYYREEENGRGNFPPRFSGLQFPNYSSELNVNALELDDSALYLCASSSSIDSYNEQFFGPGTRLTVL.

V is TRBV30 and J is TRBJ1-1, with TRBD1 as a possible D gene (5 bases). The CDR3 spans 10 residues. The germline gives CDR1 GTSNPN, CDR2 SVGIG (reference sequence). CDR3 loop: CGGENTEAFF. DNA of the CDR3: TGTGGGGGGGAGAACACTGAAGCTTTCTTT.

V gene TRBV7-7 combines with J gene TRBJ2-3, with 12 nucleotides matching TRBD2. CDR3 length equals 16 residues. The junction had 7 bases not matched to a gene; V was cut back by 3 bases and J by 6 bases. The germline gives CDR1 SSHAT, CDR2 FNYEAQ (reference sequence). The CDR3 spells CASSFRLAGVNDTQYF. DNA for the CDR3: TGTGCCAGCAGCTTCAGACTAGCGGGAGTCAATGATACGCAGTATTTT. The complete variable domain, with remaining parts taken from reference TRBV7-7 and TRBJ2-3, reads GAGVSQSPRYKVTKRGQDVTLRCDPISSHATLYWYQQALGQGPEFLTYFNYEAQPDKSGLPSDRFSAERPEGSISTLTIQRTEQRDSAMYRCASSFRLAGVNDTQYFGPGTRLTVL.

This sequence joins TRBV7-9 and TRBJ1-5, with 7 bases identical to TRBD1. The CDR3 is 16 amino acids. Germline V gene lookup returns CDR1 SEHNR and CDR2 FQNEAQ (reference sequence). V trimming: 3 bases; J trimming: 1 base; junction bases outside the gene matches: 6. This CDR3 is CASSLILTGSNQPQHF. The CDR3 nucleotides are TGTGCCAGCAGCTTGATACTGACAGGGAGCAATCAGCCCCAGCATTTT.

CDR3 DNA: TGCAGCGTTGCAGGGGACCTGACTAGCGGGAGCAACGAGCAGTACTTC. Encoded protein: CSVAGDLTSGSNEQYF. The V and J genes are TRBV29-1 and TRBJ2-7; TRBD2 matches 12 bases. This CDR3 has 16 residues. Per germline, CDR1 SQVTM and CDR2 ANQGSEA. Trimming removed 4 bases from V and 5 bases from J; junction bases left unmatched: 12.

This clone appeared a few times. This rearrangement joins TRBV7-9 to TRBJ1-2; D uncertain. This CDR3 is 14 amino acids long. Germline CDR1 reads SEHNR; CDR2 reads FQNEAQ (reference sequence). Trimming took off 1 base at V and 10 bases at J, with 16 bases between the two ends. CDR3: CASSLESTIVDYTF. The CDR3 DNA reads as TGTGCCAGCAGCTTAGAGTCGACTATAGTTGACTACACCTTC.

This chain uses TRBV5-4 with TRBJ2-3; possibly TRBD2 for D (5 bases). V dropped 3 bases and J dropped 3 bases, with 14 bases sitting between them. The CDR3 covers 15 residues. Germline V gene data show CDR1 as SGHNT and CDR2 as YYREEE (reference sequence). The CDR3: CASSSAVFGTDTQYF. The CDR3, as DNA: TGTGCCAGCAGCTCAGCGGTTTTTGGTACAGATACGCAGTATTTT.

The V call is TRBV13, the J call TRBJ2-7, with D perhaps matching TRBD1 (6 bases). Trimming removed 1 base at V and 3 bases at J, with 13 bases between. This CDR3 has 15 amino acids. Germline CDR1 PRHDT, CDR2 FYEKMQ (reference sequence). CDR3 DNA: TGTGCCAGCAGCTTAGAGAACCGAGGGGGCTACGAGCAGTACTTC. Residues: CASSLENRGGYEQYF.

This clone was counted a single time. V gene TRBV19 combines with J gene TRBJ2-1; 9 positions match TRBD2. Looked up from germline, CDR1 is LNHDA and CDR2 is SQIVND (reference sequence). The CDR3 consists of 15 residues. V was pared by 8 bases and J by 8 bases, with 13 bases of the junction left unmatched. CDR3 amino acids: CASLEAGGPLDEQFF. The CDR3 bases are TGTGCCAGTTTGGAGGCGGGAGGGCCTTTAGATGAGCAGTTCTTC.

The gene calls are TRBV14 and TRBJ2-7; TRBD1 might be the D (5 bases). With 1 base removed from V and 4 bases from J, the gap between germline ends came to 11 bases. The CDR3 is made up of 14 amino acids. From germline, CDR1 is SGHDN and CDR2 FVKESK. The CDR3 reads CASSQAPGWYEQYF. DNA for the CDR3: TGTGCCAGCAGCCAAGCGCCAGGGTGGTACGAGCAGTACTTC.